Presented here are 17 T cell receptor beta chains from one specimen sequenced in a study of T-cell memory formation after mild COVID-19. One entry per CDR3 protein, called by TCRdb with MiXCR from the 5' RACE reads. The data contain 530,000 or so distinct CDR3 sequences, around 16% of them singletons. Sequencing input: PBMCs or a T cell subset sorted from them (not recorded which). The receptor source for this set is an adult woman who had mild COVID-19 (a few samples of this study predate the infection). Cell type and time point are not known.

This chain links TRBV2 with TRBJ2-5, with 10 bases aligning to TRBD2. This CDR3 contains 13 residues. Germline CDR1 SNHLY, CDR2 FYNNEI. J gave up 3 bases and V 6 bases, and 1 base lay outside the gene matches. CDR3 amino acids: CASRTSGKETQYF. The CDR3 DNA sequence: TGTGCCAGCAGAACTAGCGGGAAAGAGACCCAGTACTTC.

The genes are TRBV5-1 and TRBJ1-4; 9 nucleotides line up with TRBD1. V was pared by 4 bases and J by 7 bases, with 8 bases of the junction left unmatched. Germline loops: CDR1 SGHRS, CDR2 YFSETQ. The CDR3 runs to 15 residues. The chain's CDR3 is CASSLDGTGTEKLFF. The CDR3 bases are TGCGCCAGCAGCCTTGACGGGACAGGGACTGAAAAACTGTTTTTT.

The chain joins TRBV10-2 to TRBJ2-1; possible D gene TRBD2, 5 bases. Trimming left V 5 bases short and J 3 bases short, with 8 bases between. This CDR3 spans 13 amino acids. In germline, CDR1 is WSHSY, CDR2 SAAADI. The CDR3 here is CASSTRNYNEQFF. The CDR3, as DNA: TGCGCCAGCAGTACTAGGAACTACAATGAGCAGTTCTTC.

The CDR3 loop reads CASSYQGQGMGIGVEKLFF. CDR3 DNA: TGCGCCAGCAGCTACCAAGGACAGGGTATGGGTATCGGTGTTGAAAAACTGTTTTTT. The genes are TRBV5-1 and TRBJ1-4; 8 positions agree with TRBD1. Losses at the gene ends were 3 bases for V and 7 bases for J; bases not matched to a gene: 20. This CDR3 has 19 residues. Per the germline V gene, CDR1 is SGHRS and CDR2 is YFSETQ.

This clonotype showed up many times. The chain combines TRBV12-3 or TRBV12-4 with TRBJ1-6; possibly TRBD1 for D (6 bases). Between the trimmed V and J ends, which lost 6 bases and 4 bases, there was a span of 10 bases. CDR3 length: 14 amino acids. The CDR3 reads CASSGGQYNSPLHF. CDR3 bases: TGTGCCAGCAGCGGCGGACAGTATAATTCACCCCTCCACTTT.

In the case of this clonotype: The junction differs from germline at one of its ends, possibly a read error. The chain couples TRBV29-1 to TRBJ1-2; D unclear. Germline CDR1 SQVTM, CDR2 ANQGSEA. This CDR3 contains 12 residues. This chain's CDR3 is CSGGLDLYDYTF. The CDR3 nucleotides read TGCAGCGGCGGACTGGACCTCTATGACTACACCTTC.

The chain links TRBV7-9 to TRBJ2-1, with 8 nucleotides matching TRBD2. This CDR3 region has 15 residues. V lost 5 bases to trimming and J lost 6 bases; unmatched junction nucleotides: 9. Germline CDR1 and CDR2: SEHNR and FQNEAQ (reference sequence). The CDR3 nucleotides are TGTGCCAGCAGCCTCGCGCGCGGGGGGCCCAATGAGCAGTTCTTC. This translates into CASSLARGGPNEQFF.

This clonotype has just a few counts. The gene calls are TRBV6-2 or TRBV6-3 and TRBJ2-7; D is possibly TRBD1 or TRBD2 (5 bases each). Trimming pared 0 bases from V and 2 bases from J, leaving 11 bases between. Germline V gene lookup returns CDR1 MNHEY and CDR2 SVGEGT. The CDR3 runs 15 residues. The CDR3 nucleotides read TGTGCCAGCAGTTACTCGAGAGGGGCGGCCTACGAGCAGTACTTC. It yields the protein CASSYSRGAAYEQYF.

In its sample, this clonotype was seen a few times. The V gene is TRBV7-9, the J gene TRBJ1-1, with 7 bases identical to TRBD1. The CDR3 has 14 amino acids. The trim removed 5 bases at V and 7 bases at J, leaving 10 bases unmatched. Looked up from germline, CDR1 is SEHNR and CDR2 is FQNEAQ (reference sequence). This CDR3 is CASSHPQTGLEAFF. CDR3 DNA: TGTGCCAGCAGCCACCCCCAGACAGGGCTTGAAGCTTTCTTT.

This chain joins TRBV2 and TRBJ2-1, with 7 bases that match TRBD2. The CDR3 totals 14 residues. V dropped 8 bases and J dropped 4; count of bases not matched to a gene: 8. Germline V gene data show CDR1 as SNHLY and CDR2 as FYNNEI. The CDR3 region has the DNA TGTGCCAGCGGGGCGGGAGTTCCGTACAATGAGCAGTTCTTC. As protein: CASGAGVPYNEQFF.

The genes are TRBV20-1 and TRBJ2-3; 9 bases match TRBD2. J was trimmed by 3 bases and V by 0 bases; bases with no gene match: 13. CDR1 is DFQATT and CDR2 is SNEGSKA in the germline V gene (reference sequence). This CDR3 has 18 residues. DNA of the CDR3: TGCAGTGCTAGAGATTACGCCCCGACTAGCGGTGAGACAGATACGCAGTATTTT. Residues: CSARDYAPTSGETDTQYF.

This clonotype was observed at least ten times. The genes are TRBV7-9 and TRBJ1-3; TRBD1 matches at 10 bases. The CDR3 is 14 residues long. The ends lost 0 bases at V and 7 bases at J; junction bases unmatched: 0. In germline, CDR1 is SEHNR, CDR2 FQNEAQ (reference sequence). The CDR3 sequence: CASSLAGQGNTIYF. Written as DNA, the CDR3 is TGTGCCAGCAGCTTAGCGGGACAGGGGAACACCATATATTTT.

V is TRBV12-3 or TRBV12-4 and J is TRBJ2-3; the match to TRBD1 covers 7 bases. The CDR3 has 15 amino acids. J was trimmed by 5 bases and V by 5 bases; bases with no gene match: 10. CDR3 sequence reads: CASSPRTGFGDTQYF. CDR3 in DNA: TGTGCCAGCAGTCCACGGACAGGTTTCGGAGATACGCAGTATTTT.

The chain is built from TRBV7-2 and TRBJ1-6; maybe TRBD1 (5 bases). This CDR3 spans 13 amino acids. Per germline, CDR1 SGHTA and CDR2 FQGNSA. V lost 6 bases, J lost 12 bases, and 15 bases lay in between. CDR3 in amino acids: CASSSSGDVPLHF. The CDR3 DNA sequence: TGTGCCAGCAGTTCCTCCGGGGACGTACCCCTCCACTTT.

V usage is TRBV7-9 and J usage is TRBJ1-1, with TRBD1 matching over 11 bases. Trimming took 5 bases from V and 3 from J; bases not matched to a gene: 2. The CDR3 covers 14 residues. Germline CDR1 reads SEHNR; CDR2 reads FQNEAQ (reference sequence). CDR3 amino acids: CASSRTGGYTEAFF. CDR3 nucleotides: TGTGCCAGCAGCCGGACAGGGGGCTACACTGAAGCTTTCTTT.

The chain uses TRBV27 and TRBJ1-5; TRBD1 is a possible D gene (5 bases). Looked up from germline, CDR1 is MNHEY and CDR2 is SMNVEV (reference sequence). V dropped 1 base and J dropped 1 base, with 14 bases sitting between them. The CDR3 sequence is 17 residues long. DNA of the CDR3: TGTGCCAGCAGTTTATATGCCCCGGGACGGAGCAATCAGCCCCAGCATTTT. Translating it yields CASSLYAPGRSNQPQHF.

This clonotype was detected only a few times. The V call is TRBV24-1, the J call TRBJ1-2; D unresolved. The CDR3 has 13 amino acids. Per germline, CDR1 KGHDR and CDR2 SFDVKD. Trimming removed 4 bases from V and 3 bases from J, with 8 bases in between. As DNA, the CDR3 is TGTGCCACCAGTGACCCTCGGGACTATGGCTACACCTTC. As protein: CATSDPRDYGYTF.